Included here is one TCR beta chain sequence, with context. The entry originates in a study of blood T cell repertoires in COVID-19. As for the study in general: Samples taken during acute and convalescent COVID-19 were collected in the United States, Italy and Spain. From T cells, B-cell-depleted T cells, or PBMCs came the material, which was cDNA or gDNA.

The CDR3 extends over 15 amino acids. The germline CDR1 and CDR2 sequences are LNHNV and YYDKDF (reference sequence). Trimming shortened V by 3 bases and J by 2 bases, and 12 bases separated the two germline ends. Original handling: Amplification of reference gene primers provided the estimated nucleated cell counts. Using immunoSEQ multiplex PCR, the repertoire was profiled, and TCRdb retains in-frame clones only, with some absent. Clonal size and the V and J genes are those of that table, whereas D and trimming came from the DNA. Among about 360,000 clones listed, around 82% were seen once. This sequence was found in a young man with active or convalescent COVID-19. The chain links TRBV15 to TRBJ2-3; D remains ambiguous. The sequenced sample consisted of peripheral blood. The CDR3 loop is CATSSYRGITDTQYF. CDR3 nucleotide sequence: TGTGCCACCAGCAGCTACCGCGGAATCACAGATACGCAGTATTTT.